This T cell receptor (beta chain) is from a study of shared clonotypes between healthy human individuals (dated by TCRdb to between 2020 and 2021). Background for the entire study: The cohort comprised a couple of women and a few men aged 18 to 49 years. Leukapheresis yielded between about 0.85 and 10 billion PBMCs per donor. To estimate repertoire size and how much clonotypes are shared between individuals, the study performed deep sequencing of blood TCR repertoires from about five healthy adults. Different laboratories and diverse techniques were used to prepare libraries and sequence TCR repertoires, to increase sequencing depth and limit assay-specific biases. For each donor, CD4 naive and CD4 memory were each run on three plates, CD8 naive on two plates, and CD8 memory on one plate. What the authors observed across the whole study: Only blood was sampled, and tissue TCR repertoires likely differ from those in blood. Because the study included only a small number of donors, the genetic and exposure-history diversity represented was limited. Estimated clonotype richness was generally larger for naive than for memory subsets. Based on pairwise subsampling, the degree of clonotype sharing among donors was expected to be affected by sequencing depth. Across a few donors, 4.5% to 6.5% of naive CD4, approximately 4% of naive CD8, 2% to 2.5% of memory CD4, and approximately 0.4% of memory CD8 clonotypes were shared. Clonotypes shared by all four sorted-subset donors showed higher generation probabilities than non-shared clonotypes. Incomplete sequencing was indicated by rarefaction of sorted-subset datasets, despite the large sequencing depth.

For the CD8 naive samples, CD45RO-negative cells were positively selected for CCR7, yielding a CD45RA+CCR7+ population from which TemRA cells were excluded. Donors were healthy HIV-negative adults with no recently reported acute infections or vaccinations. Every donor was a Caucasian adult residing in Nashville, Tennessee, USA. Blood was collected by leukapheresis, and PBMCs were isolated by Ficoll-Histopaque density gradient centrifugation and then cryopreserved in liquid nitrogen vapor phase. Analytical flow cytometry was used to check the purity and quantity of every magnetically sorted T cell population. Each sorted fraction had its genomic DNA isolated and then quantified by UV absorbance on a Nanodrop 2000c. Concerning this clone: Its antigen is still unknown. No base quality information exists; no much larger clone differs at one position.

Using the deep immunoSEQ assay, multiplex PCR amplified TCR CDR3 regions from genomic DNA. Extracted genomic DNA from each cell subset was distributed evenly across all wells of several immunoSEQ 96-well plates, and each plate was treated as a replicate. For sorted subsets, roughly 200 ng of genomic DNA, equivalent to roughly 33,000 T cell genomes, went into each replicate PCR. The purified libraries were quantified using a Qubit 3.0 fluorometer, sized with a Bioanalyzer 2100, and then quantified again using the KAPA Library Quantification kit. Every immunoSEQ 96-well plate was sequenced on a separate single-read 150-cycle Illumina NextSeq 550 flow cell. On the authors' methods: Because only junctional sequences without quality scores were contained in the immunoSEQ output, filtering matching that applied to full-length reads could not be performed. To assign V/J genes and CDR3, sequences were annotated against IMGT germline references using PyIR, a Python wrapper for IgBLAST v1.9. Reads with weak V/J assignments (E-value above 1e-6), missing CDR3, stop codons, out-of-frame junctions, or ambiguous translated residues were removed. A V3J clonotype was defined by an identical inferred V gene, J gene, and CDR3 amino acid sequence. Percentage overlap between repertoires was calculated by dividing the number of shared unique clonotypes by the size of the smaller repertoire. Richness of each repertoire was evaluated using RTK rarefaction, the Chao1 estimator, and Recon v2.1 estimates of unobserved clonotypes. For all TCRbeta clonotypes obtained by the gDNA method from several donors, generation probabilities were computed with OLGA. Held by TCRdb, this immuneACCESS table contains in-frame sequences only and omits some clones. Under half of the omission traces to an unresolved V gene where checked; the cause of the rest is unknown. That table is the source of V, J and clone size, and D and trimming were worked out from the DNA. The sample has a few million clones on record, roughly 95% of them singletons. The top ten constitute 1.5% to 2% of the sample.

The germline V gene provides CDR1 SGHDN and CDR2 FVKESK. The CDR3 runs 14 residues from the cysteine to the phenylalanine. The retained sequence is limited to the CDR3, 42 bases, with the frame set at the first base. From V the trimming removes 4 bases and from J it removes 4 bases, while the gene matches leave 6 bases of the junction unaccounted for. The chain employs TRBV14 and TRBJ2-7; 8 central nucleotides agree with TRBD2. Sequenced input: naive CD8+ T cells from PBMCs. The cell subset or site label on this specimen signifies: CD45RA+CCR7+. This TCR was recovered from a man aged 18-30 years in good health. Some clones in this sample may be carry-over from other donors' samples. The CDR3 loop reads CASSPGLAWYEQYF. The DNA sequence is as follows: TGTGCCAGCAGCCCTGGACTAGCCTGGTACGAGCAGTACTTC.